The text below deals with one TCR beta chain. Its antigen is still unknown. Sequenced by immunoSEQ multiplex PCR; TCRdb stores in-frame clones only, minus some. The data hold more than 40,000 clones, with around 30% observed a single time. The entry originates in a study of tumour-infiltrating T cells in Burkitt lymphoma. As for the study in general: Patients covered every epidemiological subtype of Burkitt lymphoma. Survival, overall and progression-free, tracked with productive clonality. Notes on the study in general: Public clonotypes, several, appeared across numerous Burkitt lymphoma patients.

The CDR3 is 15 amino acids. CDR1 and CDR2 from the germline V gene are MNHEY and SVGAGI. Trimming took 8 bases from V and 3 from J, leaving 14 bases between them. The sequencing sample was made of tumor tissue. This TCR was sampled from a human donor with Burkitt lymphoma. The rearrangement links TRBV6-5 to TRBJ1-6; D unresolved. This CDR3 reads CASSKAQLYNSPLHF. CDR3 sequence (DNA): TGTGCCAGCTCCAAGGCACAGCTCTATAATTCACCCCTCCACTTT.